These 5 T cell receptor beta chains originate from one sample sequenced in a study of Graves' ophthalmopathy and Graves' hyperthyroidism. The authors amplified TCR beta CDR3 regions, and they did so from RNA transcripts for repertoire sequencing. The authors performed first-round RT-PCR with HTBI primers and then a second-round multiplex PCR. In TCRdb, the multiplex PCR reads were re-called with MiXCR into one record per CDR3 protein. Among hundreds of thousands of distinct CDR3 sequences listed, 22% were seen once. Material: peripheral blood. Receptor source: a woman aged 18-29 years with stable Graves' hyperthyroidism. Some clones in this sample may be carry-over from other donors' samples.

CDR3 amino acids: CASSQEATAGTYNSPLHF. The CDR3 region has the DNA TGCGCCAGCAGCCAAGAGGCGACAGCCGGGACCTATAATTCACCCCTCCACTTT. The chain carries TRBV4-1 and TRBJ1-6; tentatively, D is TRBD1 (5 bases). From germline, CDR1 is MGHRA and CDR2 YSYEKL. The CDR3 has 18 residues. V lost 0 bases, J lost 2 bases, and 14 bases lay in between.

This clonotype occurred many times. The rearrangement uses TRBV28 and TRBJ2-7; D may be TRBD1 (5 bases). Between the trimmed V and J ends, which lost 7 bases and 2 bases, there was a span of 18 bases. Germline V gene lookup returns CDR1 MDHEN and CDR2 SYDVKM. This CDR3 contains 15 residues. CDR3 nucleotide sequence: TGTGCCAGCAAGGCCTCCGAGACAGCTCCCTACGAGCAGTACTTC. Translating gives CASKASETAPYEQYF.

This clonotype was detected ten times or more. A much bigger clone sits one base away, suggesting this may be a read error. The chain uses TRBV20-1 and TRBJ2-5; D is perhaps TRBD2 (7 bases). Per germline, CDR1 DFQATT and CDR2 SNEGSKA (reference sequence). V was shortened by 0 bases and J by 7 bases, with 9 bases between the two germline ends. There are 12 residues in the CDR3. The CDR3 region is CSAREGGGTQYF. The CDR3 DNA reads as TGCAGTGCTAGAGAGGGAGGGGGGACCCAGTACTTC.

The CDR3 nucleotides read TGTGCCAGCAGCTCGCCGGCGGGGGGGGAGCAGTACTTC. It specifies CASSSPAGGEQYF. The gene calls are TRBV7-2 and TRBJ2-7; 9 bases are a match to TRBD2. CDR1 and CDR2 (germline): SGHTA, FQGNSA. There are 13 residues in the CDR3. With 4 bases clipped from V and 7 bases from J, the junction kept 5 bases outside the gene matches.

This clonotype occurred many times. The chain combines TRBV12-3 or TRBV12-4 with TRBJ1-3, with D maybe TRBD1 (6 bases). The CDR3 spans 16 residues. With 1 base removed from V and 4 bases from J, the gap between germline ends came to 14 bases. DNA of the CDR3: TGTGCCAGCAGTTTAGAACAGGGAATGTGGGGAAACACCATATATTTT. Amino acid sequence: CASSLEQGMWGNTIYF.